One sample yielded the 10 T cell receptor beta chains listed below, sequenced in a study of blood T cells in healthy people across ages. Using a J-beta primer mix together with a sample-barcoded 5' primer, a second PCR was run for about 6 to 12 cycles. TCRdb used MiXCR to reprocess the 5' RACE reads, holding one entry per CDR3 protein. The repertoire has about 540,000 distinct CDR3 sequences, 24% of them found once; the top ten carry roughly 9.4%. These same records also appear under a second study, on T cells of mothers and their children.

Sequencing was carried out using blood. These TCRs come from a boy aged 10-17 years in good health.

The V call is TRBV5-1, the J call TRBJ2-2; 7 positions agree with TRBD2. V was clipped by 4 bases and J by 4 bases; unmatched bases: 4. The CDR3 is made up of 14 amino acids. Germline V gene lookup returns CDR1 SGHRS and CDR2 YFSETQ. CDR3 DNA: TGCGCCAGCAGCGGCCGGGGGGTCACCGGGGAGCTGTTTTTT. Amino acid sequence: CASSGRGVTGELFF.

The chain couples TRBV29-1 to TRBJ1-1; 7 positions match TRBD1. The CDR3 is 12 residues long. V lost 7 bases, J lost 4 bases, and 6 bases stayed unmatched. Germline-derived CDR1 and CDR2 are SQVTM and ANQGSEA. As DNA, the CDR3 is TGCAGCGCCTTACCAGGGGGCACTGAAGCTTTCTTT. Encoded protein: CSALPGGTEAFF. The variable domain in full, with the rest retrieved from reference TRBV29-1 and TRBJ1-1, is SAVISQKPSRDICQRGTSLTIQCQVDSQVTMMFWYRQQPGQSLTLIATANQGSEATYESGFVIDKFPISRPNLTFSTLTVSNMSPEDSSIYLCSALPGGTEAFFGQGTRLTVV.

CDR3 coding DNA: TGCAGTGCTAGACCGGGGGACAGGGCGAACACTGAAGCTTTCTTT. Translation: CSARPGDRANTEAFF. The V and J genes are TRBV20-1 and TRBJ1-1; 9 positions match TRBD1. V dropped 2 bases and J dropped 1; count of bases not matched to a gene: 5. The CDR3 loop spans 15 amino acids. Per germline, CDR1 DFQATT and CDR2 SNEGSKA (reference sequence).

The genes are TRBV6-1 and TRBJ2-5; D may match TRBD1 or TRBD2 (5 bases each). Germline CDR1 MNHNS, CDR2 SASEGT. Between the trimmed V and J ends, which lost 10 bases and 3 bases, there was a span of 15 bases. This CDR3 has 13 amino acids. This chain's CDR3 is CAITRDGEETQYF. The CDR3 DNA reads as TGTGCCATTACTAGGGACGGAGAAGAGACCCAGTACTTC.

CDR3 bases: TGCAGCGCGGGGACCGCGGGGGGCTACACCTTC. As protein: CSAGTAGGYTF. The gene calls are TRBV29-1 and TRBJ1-2, with D perhaps TRBD1 (5 bases). Germline lookup yields CDR1 SQVTM and CDR2 ANQGSEA. Trimming took 7 bases from V and 8 from J, leaving 14 bases between them. The CDR3 has 11 residues.

This clonotype was counted only a few times. The chain joins TRBV5-1 to TRBJ2-7, with TRBD2 matching over 12 bases. J gave up 2 bases and V 2 bases, and 11 bases lay outside the gene matches. CDR1 SGHRS and CDR2 YFSETQ come from the germline V gene. This CDR3 region has 18 residues. The CDR3 DNA follows: TGCGCCAGCAGCTTTACCCCTAGCGGGGGGGCCGTCGCCTACGAGCAGTACTTC. Translation gives CASSFTPSGGAVAYEQYF.

This clonotype occurred many times. The chain has TRBV28 and TRBJ2-1, with D unresolved. The DNA end lines up better with TRBJ2-7; the J call may be wrong. The CDR3 covers 12 residues. From germline, CDR1 is MDHEN and CDR2 SYDVKM. The CDR3 spells CASSFPGYEQYF. The CDR3 DNA follows: TGTGCCAGCAGTTTCCCCGGGTACGAGCAGTACTTC.

This chain joins TRBV28 and TRBJ1-2; tentatively, D is TRBD1 (5 bases). V lost 5 bases and J lost 3, with 10 bases in between. Germline V lookup: CDR1 MDHEN, CDR2 SYDVKM. The CDR3 extends over 13 amino acids. CDR3 protein: CASSPGFDYGYTF. DNA of the CDR3: TGTGCCAGCAGTCCAGGGTTCGACTATGGCTACACCTTC.

This clonotype was observed a handful of times. The chain carries TRBV12-5 and TRBJ2-3; D is perhaps TRBD1 (5 bases). The V gene lost 2 bases and the J gene lost 4 bases, with 7 bases spanning the gap. The CDR3 runs to 13 residues. Germline CDR1 and CDR2: LGHNT and FRNRAP. The CDR3 DNA is TGTGCTAGTGGTTTGTCAGGGTCAGATACGCAGTATTTT. Its protein is CASGLSGSDTQYF.

This clonotype was detected a few times. A junction end diverges from the germline sequence, so it may reflect a read error. This rearrangement joins TRBV24-1 to TRBJ2-4; a possible D gene is TRBD1 (6 bases). Germline V gene data show CDR1 as KGHDR and CDR2 as SFDVKD. The length of the CDR3 is 14 residues. CDR3 amino acids: CATSEGGTRDIQCF. Written as DNA, the CDR3 is TGTGCCACCAGTGAGGGCGGAACCCGGGACATTCAGTGCTTC.